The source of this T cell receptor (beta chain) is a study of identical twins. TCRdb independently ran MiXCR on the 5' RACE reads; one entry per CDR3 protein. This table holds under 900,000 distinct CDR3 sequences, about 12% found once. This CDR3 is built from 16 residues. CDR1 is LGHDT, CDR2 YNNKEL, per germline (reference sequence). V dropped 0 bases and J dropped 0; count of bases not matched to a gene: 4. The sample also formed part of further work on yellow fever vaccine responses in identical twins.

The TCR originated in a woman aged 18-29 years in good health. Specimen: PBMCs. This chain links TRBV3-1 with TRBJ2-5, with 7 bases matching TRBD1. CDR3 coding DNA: TGTGCCAGCAGCCAAGACAGGGGGTTCGACCAAGAGACCCAGTACTTC. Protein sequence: CASSQDRGFDQETQYF.